The entry below describes one T cell receptor (beta chain). Its antigen is undetermined. CDR3 length: 13 residues. CDR1 is SGHRS, CDR2 YFSETQ, per germline. The data stem from a study of post-analysis software for immune sequencing data. Study information: Secondary progressive, relapsing-remitting and progressive-relapsing multiple sclerosis were among the included disease courses.

Study results and limitations: With TRBV5-6, TRBV5-1 and TRBV20-1 included, about five TRBV segments were more frequent in patients than in controls. The study found significantly lower normalized Chao1 diversity in multiple sclerosis patients than in controls.

Unique molecular identifiers tagged the TCR beta cDNA libraries. TCRdb used MiXCR to reprocess the PCR reads, holding one entry per CDR3 protein. The sample has around 710,000 distinct CDR3 sequences, 46% seen once. The sample taken for sequencing was blood. The TCR was taken from a girl aged 5 to 17 with multiple sclerosis. The chain joins TRBV5-1 to TRBJ2-4; 8 bases are shared with TRBD2. TRBJ2-7 explains the end of the DNA better; the J call may be wrong. CDR3 sequence reads: CASRTSGRPEQYF. CDR3 nucleotide sequence: TGCGCCAGCAGAACGAGCGGGAGACCCGAGCAGTACTTC.